One sample yielded the 2 T cell receptor beta chains listed below, sequenced in a study of glioma-infiltrating T cells after dendritic cell vaccination (dated by TCRdb to the mid-2010s). Library prep was done by the immunoSEQ multiplex PCR assay. Entries here come from immuneACCESS through TCRdb and include only in-frame sequences with V and J called. Some clones fail to appear in such tables; in the studies checked, an unresolved V gene covers under half of the shortfall, and the cause of the remainder is unknown. The table for this sample lists some 58,000 clones; roughly 84% of them were counted only once. About 9% of the sample goes to the ten largest clones. Sample time point, as interpreted from the label and publication: after dendritic cell vaccination, including at tumor progression/relapse. The sequencing here drew on blood, taken after dendritic cell vaccination. All receptors come from a human donor with glioblastoma.

The CDR3 DNA is TGTGCCAGCAGCCAAGGGGTCAGTGGGGCTCTCGGCTACACCTTC. Translating it yields CASSQGVSGALGYTF. J is TRBJ1-2 and V is TRBV4-2, with TRBD1 as a possible D gene (5 bases). This CDR3 region has 15 residues. V was clipped by 1 base and J by 8 bases, with 17 bases between them. Germline V gene sequence: CDR1 LGHNA, CDR2 YNFKEQ.

The rearrangement uses TRBV10-2 and TRBJ1-4, with 10 bases lining up with TRBD1. Germline V gene lookup returns CDR1 WSHSY and CDR2 SAAADI. This CDR3 is built from 14 residues. The ends lost 2 bases at V and 7 bases at J; junction bases unmatched: 1. The CDR3 is CASSEGQGGEKLFF. CDR3 sequence (DNA): TGCGCCAGCAGTGAGGGACAGGGGGGTGAAAAACTGTTTTTT.